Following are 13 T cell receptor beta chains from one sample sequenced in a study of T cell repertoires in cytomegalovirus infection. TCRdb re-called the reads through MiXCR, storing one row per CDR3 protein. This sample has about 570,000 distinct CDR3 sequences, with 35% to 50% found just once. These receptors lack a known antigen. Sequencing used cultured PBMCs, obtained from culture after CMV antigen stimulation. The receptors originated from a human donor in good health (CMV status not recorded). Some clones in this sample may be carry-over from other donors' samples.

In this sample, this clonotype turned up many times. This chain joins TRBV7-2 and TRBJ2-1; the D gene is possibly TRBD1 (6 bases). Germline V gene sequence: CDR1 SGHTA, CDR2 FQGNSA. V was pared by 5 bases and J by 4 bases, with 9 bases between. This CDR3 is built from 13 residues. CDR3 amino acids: CASSPGQYNEQFF. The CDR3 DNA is TGTGCCAGCAGCCCCGGACAGTACAATGAGCAGTTCTTC.

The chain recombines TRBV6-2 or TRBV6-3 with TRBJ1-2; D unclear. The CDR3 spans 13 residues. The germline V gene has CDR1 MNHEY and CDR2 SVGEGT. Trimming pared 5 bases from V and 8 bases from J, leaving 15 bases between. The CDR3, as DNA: TGTGCCAGCAGTACACCCTTTCGGGGAGGCTACACCTTC. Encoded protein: CASSTPFRGGYTF.

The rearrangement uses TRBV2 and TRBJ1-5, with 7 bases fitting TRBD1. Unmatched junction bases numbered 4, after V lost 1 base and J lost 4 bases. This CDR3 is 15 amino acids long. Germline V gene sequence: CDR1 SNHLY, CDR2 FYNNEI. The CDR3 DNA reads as TGTGCCAGCAGTGAAGAGCTGGACAGGAATCAGCCCCAGCATTTT. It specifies CASSEELDRNQPQHF.

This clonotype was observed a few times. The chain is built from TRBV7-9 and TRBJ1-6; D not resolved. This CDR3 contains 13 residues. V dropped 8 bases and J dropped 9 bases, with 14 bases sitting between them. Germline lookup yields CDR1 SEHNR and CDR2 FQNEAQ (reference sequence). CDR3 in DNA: TGTGCCAGCGACCCTAACGGGATTTCACCCCTCCACTTT. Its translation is CASDPNGISPLHF.

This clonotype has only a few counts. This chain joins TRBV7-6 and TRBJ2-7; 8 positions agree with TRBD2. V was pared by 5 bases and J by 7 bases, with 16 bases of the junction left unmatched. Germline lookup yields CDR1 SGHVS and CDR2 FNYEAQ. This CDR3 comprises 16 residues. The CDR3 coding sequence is TGTGCCAGCAGCCCTGGAGGGGGACTAGAGGCGGGGGAGCAGTACTTC. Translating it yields CASSPGGGLEAGEQYF.

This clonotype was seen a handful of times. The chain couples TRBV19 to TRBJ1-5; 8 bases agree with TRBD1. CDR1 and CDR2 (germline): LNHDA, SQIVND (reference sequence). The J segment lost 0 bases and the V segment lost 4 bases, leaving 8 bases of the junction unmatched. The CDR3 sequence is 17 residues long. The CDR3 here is CASSNRDRSYSNQPQHF. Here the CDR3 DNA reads TGTGCCAGTAGTAACCGGGACAGGTCGTATAGCAATCAGCCCCAGCATTTT.

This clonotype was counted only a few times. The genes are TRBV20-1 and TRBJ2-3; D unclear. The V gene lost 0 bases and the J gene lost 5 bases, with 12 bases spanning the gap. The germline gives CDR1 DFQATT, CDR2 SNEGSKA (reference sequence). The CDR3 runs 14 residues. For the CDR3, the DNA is TGCAGTGCTAGAGATCGAAGTGTTGTAGATACGCAGTATTTT. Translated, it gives CSARDRSVVDTQYF.

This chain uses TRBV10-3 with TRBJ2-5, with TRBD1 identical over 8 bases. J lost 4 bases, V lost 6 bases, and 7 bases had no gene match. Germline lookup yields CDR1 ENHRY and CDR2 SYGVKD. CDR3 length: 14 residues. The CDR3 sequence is CAISGQGRGETQYF. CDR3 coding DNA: TGTGCCATCAGCGGACAGGGAAGAGGAGAGACCCAGTACTTC.

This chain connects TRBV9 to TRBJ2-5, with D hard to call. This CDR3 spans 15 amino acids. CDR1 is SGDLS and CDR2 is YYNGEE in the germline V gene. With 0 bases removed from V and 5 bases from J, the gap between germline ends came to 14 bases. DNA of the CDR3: TGTGCCAGCAGCGTAGCGAGTTCTTGGGCGGAGACCCAGTACTTC. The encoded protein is CASSVASSWAETQYF. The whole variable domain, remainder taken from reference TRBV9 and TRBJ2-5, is DSGVTQTPKHLITATGQRVTLRCSPRSGDLSVYWYQQSLDQGLQFLIQYYNGEERAKGNILERFSAQQFPDLHSELNLSSLELGDSALYFCASSVASSWAETQYFGPGTRLLVL.

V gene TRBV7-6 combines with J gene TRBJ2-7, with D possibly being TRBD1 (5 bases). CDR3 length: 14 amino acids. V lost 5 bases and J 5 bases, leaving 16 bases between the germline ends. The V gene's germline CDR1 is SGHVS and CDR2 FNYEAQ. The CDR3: CASSRSGSVDEQYF. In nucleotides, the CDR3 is TGTGCCAGCAGCCGATCAGGGTCCGTAGACGAGCAGTACTTC.

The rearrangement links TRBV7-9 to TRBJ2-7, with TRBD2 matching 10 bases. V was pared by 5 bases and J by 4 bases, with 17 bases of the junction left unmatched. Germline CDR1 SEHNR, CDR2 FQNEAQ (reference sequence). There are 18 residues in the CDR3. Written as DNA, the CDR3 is TGTGCCAGCAGCCCCATACTGTACAGCGGGAGGGCCTATTACGAGCAGTACTTC. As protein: CASSPILYSGRAYYEQYF. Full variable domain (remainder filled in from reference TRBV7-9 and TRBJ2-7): DTGVSQNPRHKITKRGQNVTFRCDPISEHNRLYWYRQTLGQGPEFLTYFQNEAQLEKSRLLSDRFSAERPKGSFSTLEIQRTEQGDSAMYLCASSPILYSGRAYYEQYFGPGTRLTVT.

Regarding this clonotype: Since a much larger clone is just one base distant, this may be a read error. The DNA of the CDR3 is TGTGCCAGCAGCTTAAAGTATGGGGCCAACGTCCTGACTTTC. Protein product: CASSLKYGANVLTF. The rearrangement uses TRBV7-2 and TRBJ2-6, with D unresolved. The CDR3 consists of 14 residues. CDR1 is SGHTA and CDR2 is FQGNSA in the germline V gene. V lost 2 bases and J lost 3, with 5 bases in between.

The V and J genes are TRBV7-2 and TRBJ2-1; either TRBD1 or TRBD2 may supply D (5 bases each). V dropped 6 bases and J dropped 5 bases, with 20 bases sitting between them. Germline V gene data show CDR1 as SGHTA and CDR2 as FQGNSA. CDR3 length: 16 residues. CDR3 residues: CASRHGLGVIDNEQFF. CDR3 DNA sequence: TGTGCCAGCAGGCATGGACTGGGGGTTATAGACAATGAGCAGTTCTTC.